This T cell receptor (beta chain) was captured in a study of blood T cells in healthy people across ages. Germline V gives CDR1 SGHTA, CDR2 FQGNSA. V shed 6 bases and J shed 7 bases, with 18 bases lying between them. CDR3 length: 14 residues. A second PCR, run for roughly 7 to 12 cycles, used a sample-barcoded 5' primer plus a J-beta primer mix. TCRdb passed the 5' RACE reads through MiXCR, listing each CDR3 protein once. The table includes about 640,000 distinct CDR3 sequences, 35% to 50% detected once. The chain combines TRBV7-2 with TRBJ1-1; perhaps TRBD1 as D (5 bases). The TCR was taken from a man older than 75 in good health. The sequenced sample consisted of blood. The CDR3 region has the DNA TGTGCCAGCAGGTCGGACGCGGGGCAAGTTGAAGCTTTCTTT. As protein: CASRSDAGQVEAFF.